This T cell receptor beta chain was found in a study of T cell responses to AZD1222 COVID-19 vaccine (dated by TCRdb to the early 2020s). Notes on the research overall: AZD1222 recipients given second doses at about 4 weeks or at about 12 weeks were pooled, since spike-specific TCR depth and breadth were not found to differ between the two schedules. Trial participants were enrolled by age into subgroups of 18-55, 56-69 and 70-plus years, and roughly 150, 30 and 60 TCR-sequenced participants, respectively, were included in these subgroups. TCR sequencing was performed for 230 to 250 trial participants, of whom about 200 were given two doses of AZD1222 and approximately 26 were given two doses of MenACWY control vaccine.

The paper as a whole reports these results and caveats: After two AZD1222 doses, both the breadth and the depth of spike-specific TCRs were significantly higher than at day 0 and than in MenACWY recipients. Nearly half of unique spike-specific TCRs reportedly recognized epitopes outside regions mutated in the B.1.351 and B.1.1.7 variants. Participants were mostly white British and included more females than males, and it was suggested by the authors that clonal diversity may have been underestimated. The 56-69-year group was small, and its depth increase did not reach significance, likely because of low power. Because no day 14 peak-response samples were available, repertoires were characterized only after the peak T cell response. Conclusions about previously exposed vaccinees are limited, since just a handful of AZD1222 recipients were seropositive for SARS-CoV-2 at baseline. Vaccine-associated CD4 TCRs spanned the whole spike protein, with dominant responses in regions 160-218 and 743-854.

As concerns this clone: Its antigen is not yet known. It has no much larger one-base neighbor in the sample; base qualities were not kept.

Cut back by 3 bases and 3 bases, the V and J ends lie 11 bases apart. From its cysteine to its phenylalanine, the CDR3 spans 14 amino acids. Only the CDR3 DNA stays, 42 bases, in frame from base 1. Via the germline V gene, CDR1 is MDHEN and CDR2 SYDVKM. The sample's time point, from its label and the paper: baseline before first vaccination. The vaccinee samples were drawn from two UK trials, COV001 and COV002, one of which was a single-blind randomized controlled phase 2/3 trial testing AZD1222 (ChAdOx1 nCoV-19) in healthy adults. For TCRbeta chain sequencing, PBMC samples were collected from trial participants at day 0 and at day 28 after the second dose. The CDR3 regions of human TCRbeta chains were analyzed by immunosequencing. On the authors' methods: TCRs in the repertoires were matched against a reference library of SARS-CoV-2-specific TCRs that had been generated with the MIRA antigen-specificity platform. Breadth meant the fraction of unique TCRs that were SARS-CoV-2-associated, whereas depth meant the fraction of total T cells that were SARS-CoV-2-associated. Using the MIRA data, each spike-specific TCR was assigned both to the spike region to which the TCR was reactive and to a CD4 or CD8 class. Log10-transformed breadth and depth values were compared by one-way ANOVA with Sidak's multiple comparisons tests. TCRdb re-hosts the immuneACCESS table, in-frame sequences only. Its copies lack some clones; in the studies checked, an unresolved V gene accounts for under half of them, and the cause for the rest is not known. For V, J and clone size, that table is used; D and trimming come from the DNA. The sample table shows 130,000 or so clones, and roughly 84% are seen once. Together, the top ten hold 9.5% to 15% of the sample.

The sample was peripheral blood, taken on day 0 of AZD1222 vaccination. Rearrangement joined TRBV28 to TRBJ2-5; matching of 5 bases hints at TRBD1 as the D gene. The sequence was obtained from an adult in good health. The nucleotide sequence is given as TGTGCCAGCAGTTTTTTTAAAGGGGAAGAGACCCAGTACTTC. This sequence encodes CASSFFKGEETQYF.